The 20 T cell receptor beta chains reported below all come from one sample, sequenced in a study of early T cells in non-severe SARS-CoV-2 infection. In TCRdb, the 5' RACE reads were re-called with MiXCR into one record per CDR3 protein. Among 55,000 to 70,000 distinct CDR3 sequences listed, around 6% were seen once. The specimen was whole blood. These receptors were obtained from an adult who was a healthcare worker with PCR-confirmed SARS-CoV-2 infection or an uninfected control (not recorded which).

This clonotype was found a few times. V gene TRBV7-9 combines with J gene TRBJ1-2; a weak D match, TRBD1 (5 bases). CDR3 size: 13 residues. Trimming left V 7 bases short and J 7 bases short, with 16 bases between. The germline V gene encodes CDR1 SEHNR and CDR2 FQNEAQ (reference sequence). The CDR3, as DNA: TGTGCCAGCAAGGAGGCAGGGCCCCGTGGCTACACCTTC. Translating gives CASKEAGPRGYTF.

In its sample, this clonotype was seen a few times. The chain joins TRBV10-3 to TRBJ2-7; 8 nucleotides match TRBD2. This CDR3 spans 15 amino acids. V lost 5 bases, J lost 2 bases, and 8 bases stayed unmatched. Germline V gene data show CDR1 as ENHRY and CDR2 as SYGVKD. CDR3 sequence (DNA): TGTGCCATCAGTCGGGAGGCTAGCGGGCCCTACGAGCAGTACTTC. Amino acids: CAISREASGPYEQYF.

This clonotype was seen at least ten times. The chain is built from TRBV2 and TRBJ1-5; D is unresolved. Looked up from germline, CDR1 is SNHLY and CDR2 is FYNNEI. The CDR3 has 13 amino acids. Trimming left V 6 bases short and J 6 bases short, with 12 bases between. CDR3 coding DNA: TGTGCCAGCAGGGTTGGGTTTCTTCAGCCCCAGCATTTT. It encodes CASRVGFLQPQHF.

This clonotype was observed at least ten times. The chain carries TRBV7-3 and TRBJ1-4, with 10 bases lining up with TRBD1. The CDR3 consists of 14 residues. Germline lookup yields CDR1 SGHTA and CDR2 FQGTGA. V lost 5 bases, J lost 6 bases, and 3 bases stayed unmatched. CDR3 bases: TGTGCCAGCAGCCTGGACAGGGGGGATGAAAAACTGTTTTTT. Translation: CASSLDRGDEKLFF. The complete variable domain, with remaining parts taken from reference TRBV7-3 and TRBJ1-4, reads GAGVSQTPSNKVTEKGKYVELRCDPISGHTALYWYRQSLGQGPEFLIYFQGTGAADDSGLPNDRFFAVRPEGSVSTLKIQRTERGDSAVYLCASSLDRGDEKLFFGSGTQLSVL.

This clonotype has ten or more counts. The chain uses TRBV5-4 and TRBJ2-7, with 13 bases fitting TRBD2. This CDR3 spans 14 amino acids. The germline CDR1 and CDR2 sequences are SGHNT and YYREEE (reference sequence). J was trimmed by 4 bases and V by 2 bases; bases with no gene match: 0. For the CDR3, the DNA is TGTGCCAGCAGCTTACTAGCGGGAGGGTACGAGCAGTACTTC. Residues: CASSLLAGGYEQYF.

The V gene is TRBV7-6, the J gene TRBJ1-1; TRBD1 is a possible D gene (6 bases). V lost 2 bases and J 1 base, leaving 11 bases between the germline ends. Germline lookup yields CDR1 SGHVS and CDR2 FNYEAQ. This CDR3 has 15 amino acids. This CDR3 reads CASSLTKGGNTEAFF. CDR3 nucleotides: TGTGCCAGCAGCTTAACTAAGGGGGGGAACACTGAAGCTTTCTTT. The entire variable domain, with the rest obtained from reference TRBV7-6 and TRBJ1-1, is as follows: GAGVSQSPRYKVTKRGQDVALRCDPISGHVSLYWYRQALGQGPEFLTYFNYEAQQDKSGLPNDRFSAERPEGSISTLTIQRTEQRDSAMYRCASSLTKGGNTEAFFGQGTRLTVV.

The J gene is TRBJ2-3, the V gene TRBV12-3 or TRBV12-4; D is unresolved. Trimming took 6 bases from V and 1 from J, leaving 11 bases between them. The CDR3 length is 14 residues. In DNA, the CDR3 is TGTGCCAGCAGGGAGAGGATGGGCACAGATACGCAGTATTTT. Protein: CASRERMGTDTQYF.

The V call is TRBV27, the J call TRBJ1-2, with 7 bases fitting TRBD1. V lost 5 bases, J lost 1 base, and 13 bases stayed unmatched. Germline V gene lookup returns CDR1 MNHEY and CDR2 SMNVEV (reference sequence). This CDR3 comprises 17 residues. CDR3 region: CASSPRQGSSINYGYTF. The DNA for the CDR3 is TGTGCCAGCAGTCCGCGACAGGGTTCAAGCATTAACTATGGCTACACCTTC.

This clonotype was observed many times. DNA of the CDR3: TGTGCCAGCTCATCCAGCCGGGTTGGCGAAAAACTGTTTTTT. Amino acid sequence: CASSSSRVGEKLFF. This chain joins TRBV18 and TRBJ1-4; D gene uncertain. Germline values: CDR1 KGHSH, CDR2 LQKENI. The CDR3 runs 14 residues. Trimming pared 5 bases from V and 8 bases from J, leaving 15 bases between.

This clonotype was recorded many times. The chain has TRBV29-1 and TRBJ1-1; no firm D call. Trimming removed 5 bases at V and 1 base at J, with 8 bases between. From germline, CDR1 is SQVTM and CDR2 ANQGSEA. This CDR3 is 12 amino acids long. CDR3 DNA sequence: TGCAGCGTTAGGGCCCCGAACACTGAAGCTTTCTTT. This codes for CSVRAPNTEAFF.

This clonotype was seen only a few times. The rearrangement uses TRBV5-1 and TRBJ1-2; 8 positions agree with TRBD1. The CDR3 runs to 16 residues. CDR1 and CDR2 (germline): SGHRS, YFSETQ. J lost 3 bases, V lost 3 bases, and 10 bases had no gene match. DNA for the CDR3: TGCGCCAGCAGCTCCGCCGACGTGACAGGGGACTATGGCTACACCTTC. It translates to CASSSADVTGDYGYTF.

This clonotype has only a few counts. This chain joins TRBV6-6 and TRBJ2-7; 7 nucleotides agree with TRBD1. The J segment lost 3 bases and the V segment lost 5 bases, leaving 7 bases of the junction unmatched. Germline CDR1 MNHNY, CDR2 SVGAGI (reference sequence). The CDR3 totals 14 residues. The CDR3 nucleotides read TGTGCCAGCAGTCCCGGGACAGAGGGCTACGAGCAGTACTTC. Amino acids: CASSPGTEGYEQYF.

This clonotype was observed at least ten times. The V call is TRBV19, the J call TRBJ2-1, with TRBD2 matching over 11 bases. Germline assignment: CDR1 LNHDA and CDR2 SQIVND (reference sequence). V trimming: 5 bases; J trimming: 2 bases; junction bases outside the gene matches: 2. The CDR3 runs to 15 residues. The CDR3 here is CASSSSGRPYNEQFF. Written as DNA, the CDR3 is TGTGCCAGTAGTTCTAGCGGGAGGCCCTACAATGAGCAGTTCTTC.

This clonotype was seen repeatedly, ten times or more. This chain joins TRBV10-3 and TRBJ2-5; TRBD2 matches 7 bases. This CDR3 has 13 amino acids. V trimming: 8 bases; J trimming: 4 bases; junction bases outside the gene matches: 7. Germline lookup yields CDR1 ENHRY and CDR2 SYGVKD. The CDR3 reads CAIGSGGSETQYF. As DNA, the CDR3 is TGTGCCATCGGATCGGGGGGTTCAGAGACCCAGTACTTC.

In this sample, this clonotype turned up many times. The chain recombines TRBV4-1 with TRBJ2-5, with D perhaps matching TRBD2 (5 bases). The CDR3 totals 13 residues. V lost 1 base to trimming and J lost 5 bases, with 8 bases between them. Germline V gene data show CDR1 as MGHRA and CDR2 as YSYEKL. CDR3 sequence: CASSQAGVETQYF. Here the CDR3 DNA reads TGCGCCAGCAGCCAAGCCGGGGTGGAGACCCAGTACTTC.

This clonotype was counted many times. The rearrangement links TRBV14 to TRBJ1-3, with a possible D match to TRBD1 (5 bases). Trimming took off 1 base at V and 4 bases at J, with 14 bases between the two ends. Germline V gives CDR1 SGHDN, CDR2 FVKESK. This CDR3 is 16 amino acids long. The CDR3 loop is CASSQGGPWGGNTIYF. CDR3 coding DNA: TGTGCCAGCAGCCAAGGTGGCCCATGGGGGGGAAACACCATATATTTT.

This clonotype was recorded many times. The chain carries TRBV20-1 and TRBJ2-3, with D unclear. Germline CDR1 is DFQATT and CDR2 is SNEGSKA (reference sequence). This CDR3 has 13 amino acids. V gave up 1 base and J gave up 2 bases, with 7 bases separating them. Written as DNA, the CDR3 is TGCAGTGCTAGAGGTGAACACACAGATACGCAGTATTTT. Translated, it gives CSARGEHTDTQYF.

At least ten counts were recorded for this clonotype. This chain joins TRBV27 and TRBJ2-7, with 7 bases matching TRBD1. CDR1 MNHEY and CDR2 SMNVEV come from the germline V gene (reference sequence). Unmatched junction bases numbered 5, after V lost 6 bases and J lost 3 bases. This CDR3 is 13 amino acids long. The CDR3 sequence: CASSRDRHYEQYF. The CDR3 DNA is TGTGCCAGCAGCCGGGACAGACACTACGAGCAGTACTTC.

This chain links TRBV6-6 with TRBJ2-7; TRBD1 or TRBD2 may be the D gene (6 bases each). Germline V lookup: CDR1 MNHNY, CDR2 SVGAGI (reference sequence). The length of the CDR3 is 16 residues. The V gene lost 6 bases and the J gene lost 0 bases, with 18 bases spanning the gap. CDR3 residues: CASRGARGRISYEQYF. The CDR3 nucleotides read TGTGCCAGCAGGGGGGCGCGGGGACGCATCTCCTACGAGCAGTACTTC.

This rearrangement joins TRBV7-2 to TRBJ2-1; D unclear. CDR3 length: 14 residues. With 3 bases removed from V and 0 bases from J, the gap between germline ends came to 6 bases. The germline CDR1 and CDR2 sequences are SGHTA and FQGNSA. CDR3 bases: TGTGCCAGCAGCTTCCAATCCTCCTACAATGAGCAGTTCTTC. It specifies CASSFQSSYNEQFF.